One and the same sample provided the 17 T cell receptor beta chains below, sequenced in a study of blood T cell repertoires in COVID-19. Profiling relied on immunoSEQ multiplex PCR, and the TCRdb table lists in-frame clones only, not all of them. There are roughly 140,000 clones in the sample; approximately 80% occur only once, and 13% lies in the top ten. The sequenced sample was peripheral blood. Receptor source: a man aged 60-69 years with active or convalescent COVID-19.

This clone was seen only once. The chain links TRBV15 to TRBJ2-7; 13 nucleotides agree with TRBD2. Trimming removed 6 bases from V and 3 bases from J; junction bases left unmatched: 17. The CDR3 length is 19 residues. Germline V gives CDR1 LNHNV, CDR2 YYDKDF (reference sequence). CDR3: CATRSAPEGTSGTYYEQYF. CDR3 bases: TGTGCCACCAGGAGCGCCCCCGAGGGGACTAGCGGGACCTACTACGAGCAGTACTTC.

The rearrangement joins TRBV4-2 to TRBJ2-2; D not certain. Trimming pared 1 base from V and 0 bases from J, leaving 6 bases between. From germline, CDR1 is LGHNA and CDR2 YNFKEQ. The CDR3 covers 15 residues. The CDR3, as DNA: TGTGCCAGCAGCCAAGGGGCCTCGAACACCGGGGAGCTGTTTTTT. Its translation: CASSQGASNTGELFF.

The V gene is TRBV28, the J gene TRBJ2-7; the D gene is possibly TRBD1 (6 bases). The ends were cut back, 4 bases at V and 2 bases at J, with 15 bases in the middle. This CDR3 comprises 15 residues. The germline gives CDR1 MDHEN, CDR2 SYDVKM. The CDR3 coding sequence is TGTGCCAGCAGTTCCAGAGCAGACAGGCCCTACGAGCAGTACTTC. The encoded protein is CASSSRADRPYEQYF.

Comments on this clone: Being one base from a much bigger clone, this may be a read error. The chain couples TRBV5-4 to TRBJ1-2, with D perhaps matching TRBD1 (6 bases). This CDR3 spans 13 amino acids. Germline loops: CDR1 SGHNT, CDR2 YYREEE (reference sequence). Between the trimmed V and J ends, which lost 4 bases and 2 bases, there was a span of 9 bases. CDR3 residues: CASSPDRNYGYTF. In nucleotides, the CDR3 is TGTGCCAGCAGCCCGGACAGAAACTATGGCTACACCTTC.

The chain has TRBV10-2 and TRBJ2-7; 9 bases agree with TRBD2. Germline trimming cut 0 bases from V and 6 bases from J; bases unmatched to any gene: 6. Germline-derived CDR1 and CDR2 are WSHSY and SAAADI. The CDR3 has 15 residues. This chain's CDR3 is CASSESPDSGSEQYF. DNA of the CDR3: TGCGCCAGCAGTGAGTCCCCAGATAGCGGGAGCGAGCAGTACTTC.

V usage is TRBV6-2 or TRBV6-3 and J usage is TRBJ2-5; 9 bases line up with TRBD2. Germline V lookup: CDR1 MNHEY, CDR2 SVGEGT. The ends lost 4 bases at V and 4 bases at J; junction bases unmatched: 4. This CDR3 region has 14 residues. CDR3 in amino acids: CASSWGLAGETQYF. The CDR3 bases are TGTGCCAGCAGTTGGGGACTAGCAGGAGAGACCCAGTACTTC.

This clone was found a few times. This chain joins TRBV5-1 and TRBJ2-3, with 9 bases identical to TRBD1. Germline CDR1 SGHRS, CDR2 YFSETQ. The V segment lost 3 bases and the J segment 3 bases; nucleotides outside the gene matches: 2. The CDR3 extends over 14 amino acids. The CDR3 DNA is TGCGCCAGCAGCTGGACAGGGGATACAGATACGCAGTATTTT. Its translation: CASSWTGDTDTQYF.

J is TRBJ2-2 and V is TRBV18; weak D call: TRBD2 (6 bases). The V gene's germline CDR1 is KGHSH and CDR2 LQKENI. The CDR3 covers 15 residues. V was cut by 3 bases and J by 7 bases, with 15 bases left in between. CDR3 bases: TGTGCCAGCTCACCGGGTCCGGAGGGCGGCGGGGAGCTGTTTTTT. It codes for CASSPGPEGGGELFF.

This clone has a single count. This chain joins TRBV29-1 and TRBJ2-7; D not resolved. CDR3 size: 16 residues. Trimming stripped 8 bases from V and 6 bases from J, with 29 bases between. The germline V gene has CDR1 SQVTM and CDR2 ANQGSEA. The CDR3 DNA reads as TGCAGCCCCCGAGACGGTAACGACGGAGTCTGTACCGAGCAGTACTTC. Residues: CSPRDGNDGVCTEQYF.

V and J are TRBV5-4 and TRBJ1-1; possible D gene TRBD1, 5 bases. The germline V gene encodes CDR1 SGHNT and CDR2 YYREEE (reference sequence). CDR3 size: 13 residues. The V end was cut by 6 bases, the J end by 0 bases, with 9 bases between. CDR3 in amino acids: CASKQAMNTEAFF. The DNA for the CDR3 is TGTGCCAGCAAACAGGCCATGAACACTGAAGCTTTCTTT.

For the CDR3, the DNA is TGTGCCAGCAGTGGCGGGAGCGGTACAGATACGCAGTATTTT. It codes for CASSGGSGTDTQYF. This chain uses TRBV28 with TRBJ2-3, with 7 bases lining up with TRBD2. The CDR3 spans 14 residues. With 5 bases clipped from V and 3 bases from J, the junction kept 5 bases outside the gene matches. Germline CDR1 MDHEN, CDR2 SYDVKM.

The chain links TRBV2 to TRBJ2-3, with TRBD2 identical over 9 bases. Germline values: CDR1 SNHLY, CDR2 FYNNEI. The junction had 8 bases not matched to a gene; V was cut back by 8 bases and J by 5 bases. The CDR3 loop spans 14 amino acids. As DNA, the CDR3 is TGTGCCAGCCGAAGGACTAGCGAGTTAGATACGCAGTATTTT. Translation gives CASRRTSELDTQYF.

The chain combines TRBV5-1 with TRBJ2-1; no reliable D call. The CDR3 runs to 14 residues. Germline V CDR1 and CDR2: SGHRS, YFSETQ. Trimming left V 0 bases short and J 5 bases short, with 9 bases between. CDR3 in amino acids: CASSLAWLNNEQFF. The CDR3 nucleotides read TGCGCCAGCAGCTTGGCATGGCTTAACAATGAGCAGTTCTTC.

Written as DNA, the CDR3 is TGTGCCAGTAGTCCTTCCACGGGGACCCAGTACTTC. Translated, it gives CASSPSTGTQYF. This sequence joins TRBV19 and TRBJ2-5; D gene unclear. The CDR3 runs 12 residues. V lost 5 bases and J lost 7, with 11 bases in between. The germline CDR1 and CDR2 sequences are LNHDA and SQIVND (reference sequence).

This clone appeared many times. The CDR3 reads CASSYSSSYTDTQYF. CDR3 bases: TGTGCCAGCAGTTACTCGAGTTCCTACACAGATACGCAGTATTTT. V and J are TRBV6-2 or TRBV6-3 and TRBJ2-3; D is undetermined. The CDR3 is 15 amino acids. Germline CDR1 MNHEY, CDR2 SVGEGT. V was cut by 0 bases and J by 2 bases, with 9 bases left in between.

The V call is TRBV30, the J call TRBJ2-3; TRBD1 matches at 7 bases. The CDR3 runs 13 residues. The germline V gene encodes CDR1 GTSNPN and CDR2 SVGIG (reference sequence). V shed 5 bases, J shed 3 bases, and the junction held 5 bases outside the gene matches. CDR3: CAWCQGVTDTQYF. CDR3 nucleotides: TGTGCCTGGTGCCAGGGGGTTACAGATACGCAGTATTTT.

The V call is TRBV11-3, the J call TRBJ2-7; the match to TRBD1 covers 8 bases. Trimming at V came to 5 bases and at J to 6 bases, leaving 12 bases not matched to a gene. The CDR3 runs 15 residues. Looked up from germline, CDR1 is SGHNT and CDR2 is YENEEA. In DNA, the CDR3 is TGTGCCAGCAGCAACCCATCCGGACAGGGAGCCGAGCAGTACTTC. Translated: CASSNPSGQGAEQYF.